Shown below are 23 T cell receptor beta chains from a single sample sequenced in a study of blood T cells in healthy people across ages. The second PCR ran roughly 6 to 11 cycles with a sample-barcoded 5' primer and J-beta primers. TCRdb reprocessed the 5' RACE reads via MiXCR and lists one record per CDR3 protein. The table lists just under 900,000 distinct CDR3 sequences, around 26% of them singletons. The sequenced material came from blood. These receptors were collected from a woman older than 75 in good health.

The chain joins TRBV6-5 to TRBJ1-2; 8 bases match TRBD1. J gave up 0 bases and V 4 bases, and 4 bases lay outside the gene matches. CDR3 size: 15 residues. Per the germline V gene, CDR1 is MNHEY and CDR2 is SVGAGI. In DNA, the CDR3 is TGTGCCAGCAGTTTTGTACAGGGGGCTAACTATGGCTACACCTTC. As protein: CASSFVQGANYGYTF.

The rearrangement links TRBV12-3 or TRBV12-4 to TRBJ2-5; a weak D match, TRBD2 (7 bases). This CDR3 is 15 amino acids long. V was pared by 3 bases and J by 4 bases, with 15 bases between. The CDR3 is CASSLDGGPGETQYF. The CDR3 bases are TGTGCCAGCAGTTTGGACGGGGGGCCTGGAGAGACCCAGTACTTC.

This clonotype was seen at least ten times. The CDR3 protein is CASSQGPTGEGETQYF. The DNA of the CDR3 is TGCGCCAGCAGCCAAGGACCGACAGGGGAGGGGGAGACCCAGTACTTC. This chain uses TRBV4-3 with TRBJ2-5; possible D gene TRBD1, 8 bases. The CDR3 has 16 residues. Per germline, CDR1 LGHNA and CDR2 YSLEER. V lost 1 base to trimming and J lost 5 bases, with 17 bases between them.

This clonotype came up many times. The chain couples TRBV12-3 or TRBV12-4 to TRBJ1-5; D perhaps matches TRBD1 (6 bases). V shed 2 bases and J shed 6 bases, with 14 bases lying between them. The CDR3 spans 15 residues. The CDR3 DNA is TGTGCCAGCAGTTTAATGAGGGGGTCGGGTCAGCCCCAGCATTTT. This sequence encodes CASSLMRGSGQPQHF.

Turning to this clonotype: A much bigger clone sits one base away, suggesting this may be a read error. V and J are TRBV12-3 or TRBV12-4 and TRBJ1-2; possible D gene TRBD1, 6 bases. The CDR3 spans 15 residues. The DNA for the CDR3 is TGTGCCAGCGGTTTAGGGGGTACCAGATACTATGGCTACACCTTC. This codes for CASGLGGTRYYGYTF.

This clonotype was seen a few times. The genes are TRBV10-2 and TRBJ2-5; perhaps TRBD2 as D (5 bases). Germline CDR1 is WSHSY and CDR2 is SAAADI. The CDR3 has 14 residues. V lost 2 bases and J 11 bases, leaving 18 bases between the germline ends. The CDR3 DNA sequence: TGCGCCAGCAGTGAGCCCGGACTGAACAATGAGCAGTACTTC. Translation gives CASSEPGLNNEQYF.

With respect to this clonotype: One end of the junction is discordant with germline, which a read error may explain. The J gene is TRBJ2-5, the V gene TRBV24-1; D is perhaps TRBD1 or TRBD2 (5 bases each). In germline, CDR1 is KGHDR, CDR2 SFDVKD. This CDR3 is 20 amino acids long. The CDR3: CATNDLSYSRDLGYQETQYF. In DNA form, the CDR3 reads TGTGCCACCAATGATTTGTCATACTCCAGGGACCTGGGATACCAAGAGACCCAGTACTTC.

On this clonotype: A much larger clone sits a single nucleotide away, making a read error possible. The V call is TRBV6-2 or TRBV6-3, the J call TRBJ2-5; D perhaps matches TRBD2 (5 bases). V was trimmed by 5 bases and J by 11 bases, leaving 30 bases between them. The germline CDR1 and CDR2 sequences are MNHEY and SVGEGT. This CDR3 is built from 17 residues. DNA for the CDR3: TGTGCCAGCAGTCAATCATCGTGGACTCGAATGGGGAATGAGCAGTACTTC. This gives the protein CASSQSSWTRMGNEQYF.

This clonotype occurred once. The chain recombines TRBV7-2 with TRBJ2-1; D gene uncertain. The V gene's germline CDR1 is SGHTA and CDR2 FQGNSA. The CDR3 has 16 amino acids. V was pared by 0 bases and J by 2 bases, with 11 bases between. The CDR3: CASSLAGQATYNEQFF. CDR3 bases: TGTGCCAGCAGCTTAGCGGGCCAGGCGACCTACAATGAGCAGTTCTTC. Looking up the rest from reference TRBV7-2 and TRBJ2-1 gives the full variable domain: GAGVSQSPSNKVTEKGKDVELRCDPISGHTALYWYRQSLGQGLEFLIYFQGNSAPDKSGLPSDRFSAERTGGSVSTLTIQRTQQEDSAVYLCASSLAGQATYNEQFFGPGTRLTVL.

This sequence joins TRBV7-2 and TRBJ2-3, with 7 positions matching TRBD2. V was clipped by 4 bases and J by 4 bases; unmatched bases: 8. The CDR3 sequence is 15 residues long. The germline V gene has CDR1 SGHTA and CDR2 FQGNSA. CDR3 sequence reads: CASSSWGEGADTQYF. CDR3 DNA sequence: TGTGCCAGCAGCTCCTGGGGGGAGGGCGCAGATACGCAGTATTTT.

The table lists this clonotype with many counts. The chain employs TRBV7-2 and TRBJ2-5; no definite D call. Germline V gives CDR1 SGHTA, CDR2 FQGNSA. The CDR3 totals 12 residues. Trimming removed 5 bases from V and 4 bases from J, with 8 bases in between. The CDR3 DNA follows: TGTGCCAGCAGCCGCCCTACAGAGACCCAGTACTTC. This codes for CASSRPTETQYF.

The sample holds many counts of this clonotype. The genes are TRBV6-2 or TRBV6-3 and TRBJ2-5; 10 positions match TRBD1. The CDR3 loop spans 15 amino acids. In germline, CDR1 is MNHEY, CDR2 SVGEGT. With V trimmed by 7 bases and J by 2 bases, 7 bases remained unmatched. CDR3 sequence reads: CASTRGTGAQETQYF. DNA of the CDR3: TGTGCCAGCACCCGCGGGACAGGGGCTCAAGAGACCCAGTACTTC.

This clonotype was counted ten times or more. The chain links TRBV5-1 to TRBJ1-2, with D possibly being TRBD1 (5 bases). CDR1 SGHRS and CDR2 YFSETQ come from the germline V gene. V was clipped by 0 bases and J by 3 bases, with 9 bases between them. CDR3 length: 14 amino acids. The CDR3 bases are TGCGCCAGCAGCTTGGATGGGGGGTACTATGGCTACACCTTC. It specifies CASSLDGGYYGYTF.

This clonotype came up a few times. This chain connects TRBV20-1 to TRBJ1-1; 8 positions match TRBD1. V lost 6 bases and J lost 5; bases outside the gene matches: 8. The germline V gene encodes CDR1 DFQATT and CDR2 SNEGSKA (reference sequence). This CDR3 has 13 residues. The CDR3 DNA follows: TGCAGTGCGAATACTGACAGGGGTACTGAAGCTTTCTTT. Protein sequence: CSANTDRGTEAFF.

This clonotype was seen at least ten times. The CDR3 nucleotides are TGTGCCAGCAGTTACTCGAGGCTCCCCAACTATGGCTACACCTTC. Translation: CASSYSRLPNYGYTF. The rearrangement uses TRBV6-5 and TRBJ1-2, with no clear D. The V gene lost 0 bases and the J gene lost 2 bases, with 10 bases spanning the gap. Germline V gives CDR1 MNHEY, CDR2 SVGAGI. The CDR3 has 15 amino acids.

This clonotype was observed at least ten times. The chain recombines TRBV18 with TRBJ2-7; D uncertain. The CDR3 is 12 residues long. Trimming shortened V by 5 bases and J by 6 bases, and 11 bases separated the two germline ends. Germline V gene data show CDR1 as KGHSH and CDR2 as LQKENI. The CDR3 spells CASSTNLGEQYF. The CDR3 coding sequence is TGTGCCAGCTCAACAAATCTCGGCGAGCAGTACTTC.

This rearrangement joins TRBV6-2 or TRBV6-3 to TRBJ2-5, with D possibly matching TRBD1 (5 bases). Germline V CDR1 and CDR2: MNHEY, SVGEGT. The CDR3 sequence is 16 residues long. Trimming stripped 6 bases from V and 11 bases from J, with 28 bases between. DNA for the CDR3: TGTGCCAGCAGCCCCCAAGGCGCCAGGGTGTACGGTGAGCAGTACTTC. The encoded protein is CASSPQGARVYGEQYF.

The table lists this clonotype with many counts. This chain links TRBV6-1 with TRBJ2-7; D might be TRBD1 (6 bases). Germline V gene lookup returns CDR1 MNHNS and CDR2 SASEGT. The CDR3 spans 12 residues. V lost 2 bases to trimming and J lost 6 bases, with 8 bases between them. The CDR3 loop is CASSERGGEQYF. Here the CDR3 DNA reads TGTGCCAGCAGTGAACGAGGGGGCGAGCAGTACTTC.

This chain uses TRBV7-9 with TRBJ2-2; 7 nucleotides agree with TRBD1. V dropped 5 bases and J dropped 3; count of bases not matched to a gene: 6. Germline CDR1 and CDR2: SEHNR and FQNEAQ (reference sequence). CDR3 length equals 15 residues. In DNA form, the CDR3 reads TGTGCCAGCAGCCCCGGGACAGCCTACACCGGGGAGCTGTTTTTT. Translation: CASSPGTAYTGELFF.

The chain links TRBV18 to TRBJ2-4; unclear D gene. With the DNA end fitting TRBJ2-5 better, the J assignment may be wrong. The CDR3 has 12 amino acids. CDR1 and CDR2 from the germline V gene are KGHSH and LQKENI. The CDR3 here is CASSSRHETQYF. CDR3 DNA: TGTGCCAGCTCAAGCAGACATGAGACCCAGTACTTC.

Comment on this clonotype: One end of the junction varies from germline; a read error may be responsible. The chain uses TRBV5-8 and TRBJ2-3; a possible D gene is TRBD1 (5 bases). The CDR3 covers 15 residues. Looked up from germline, CDR1 is SGHTS and CDR2 is YDEGEE. CDR3 sequence: CTSSLGPPGTDTQYF. The CDR3 region has the DNA TGTACCAGCAGCTTGGGGCCCCCAGGCACAGATACGCAGTATTTT.

This clonotype has only a few counts. The CDR3 protein is CASSATGLAGGPRPDTQYF. For the CDR3, the DNA is TGTGCCAGCAGCGCCACGGGACTAGCGGGGGGGCCCAGGCCCGATACGCAGTATTTT. V is TRBV9 and J is TRBJ2-3, with 16 bases fitting TRBD2. This CDR3 spans 19 amino acids. The germline V gene has CDR1 SGDLS and CDR2 YYNGEE. Trimming cost V 3 bases and J 6 bases; bases outside gene matches: 13.

This clonotype was recorded at least ten times. The chain couples TRBV7-2 to TRBJ1-2; D is unresolved. Between the trimmed V and J ends, which lost 5 bases and 3 bases, there was a span of 13 bases. The CDR3 sequence is 14 residues long. Germline-derived CDR1 and CDR2 are SGHTA and FQGNSA. CDR3 DNA: TGTGCCAGCAGCGCTTACGTCGAGGACTATGGCTACACCTTC. Translated, it gives CASSAYVEDYGYTF.